The rows below give T cell receptor beta chains drawn from one sample of a study of regulatory T cells in long-lasting Graves disease. TCRdb reanalysed the multiplex PCR reads using MiXCR and keeps one entry per CDR3 protein. The sample yields about 420,000 distinct CDR3 sequences, about a sixth seen once. This sample also appeared in a second study, on T cells in Graves' hyperthyroidism and ophthalmopathy.

The sequences come from peripheral blood mononuclear cells (PBMCs), collected at new diagnosis, from a patient treated with antithyroid drugs. Receptor source: a young woman with Graves disease. Each CDR3 is given without its conserved first and last residue.

V | length | CDR3
TRBV6-4 | 14 | ASSRDRGASSTEAF
TRBV28 | 12 | ASSSYRGGNEQF
TRBV9 | 11 | ASSVNFYNEQF
TRBV3-1 | 12 | ASRQGLLNTEAF
TRBV7-2 | 10 | ASSATNNEQF
TRBV6-1 | 12 | ASRTGQGAYEQY
TRBV6-2/TRBV6-3 | 12 | ASSVNRLVETQY
TRBV20-1 | 10 | SARDPFRDYT
TRBV19 | 13 | ASTLTGMNTGELF
TRBV7-9 | 12 | ASSSPGLRNTIY
TRBV19 | 17 | ASSFPWGRQQGSNQPQH
TRBV25-1 | 12 | ASSEYQGTDTQY
TRBV7-2 | 15 | ASSGTSGTGGGDTQY
TRBV7-9 | 11 | ASSPTFEEKLF
TRBV3-1 | 12 | ASSQGTGVSEAF
TRBV20-1 | 13 | SAGQASGSSDEQY
TRBV28 | 14 | ASGGRAGNSYNEQF
TRBV6-1 | 15 | ASSPTGTSGMGDTQY
TRBV2 | 12 | ASKNRATNEKLF
TRBV27 | 11 | ASSLWGGYEQY
TRBV12-3/TRBV12-4 | 12 | ASRGTGVREAQH
TRBV7-2 | 13 | ASSDRDGNTDTQY
TRBV5-6 | 12 | ASSLAPTGTEAF
TRBV20-1 | 10 | SVQTSPYEQY
TRBV6-1 | 9 | ASHSFSEQY
TRBV7-2 | 10 | ASSLPGLERF
TRBV28 | 9 | ASSTGPRAF
TRBV13 | 20 | ASSSIVASGTSGRDSYNEQF
TRBV20-1 | 14 | SARRRSEGDPYEQY
TRBV5-5 | 12 | ASSLTGPGDTQY
TRBV30 | 16 | AWSVRDWDTFGPDEQY
TRBV19 | 11 | ASSISGTMTIS
TRBV6-1 | 11 | ASRAGVDGELF
TRBV27 | 12 | ASSLSRSILLQY
TRBV5-1 | 12 | ASRGGSGTDTQY
TRBV6-1 | 14 | ASSPAGGAGSYEQY
TRBV27 | 13 | ASSLLRTGANEQF
TRBV20-1 | 11 | SARDRGNYGYT
TRBV12-3/TRBV12-4 | 10 | ASSRLAGKTD
TRBV28 | 12 | ASSPTGQGAEAF
TRBV7-9 | 13 | ASTRKTGAVGELF
TRBV7-8 | 13 | ASSKRGRPYNEQF
TRBV6-2/TRBV6-3 | 12 | ASSYGETQETQY
TRBV4-2 | 17 | ASSLLLTGRDSGANVLT
TRBV11-2 | 14 | ASSSPPGGSSYEQY
TRBV7-3 | 11 | ASSAHNTDTQY